The rows below give T cell receptor beta chains drawn from one sample of a study of cytomegalovirus exposure and HLA in healthy donors. Produced via immunoSEQ multiplex PCR; TCRdb's table is partial and in-frame only. The sample holds under 150,000 clones, roughly 90% seen once. Sample: PBMCs. These receptors originate from a woman in her late teens or twenties in good health and CMV-seropositive. Each CDR3 is given with its conserved first and last residue. A D gene is named only where the DNA matches it firmly. Clone size is shown for a subset of rows, as once, few, many or a class of expanded clone.

D	V	J	size	CDR3	DNA
.	TRBV6-1	TRBJ2-3	.	CASSEARGDTQYF	TGTGCCAGCAGTGAAGCGAGAGGGGATACGCAGTATTTT
.	TRBV30	TRBJ1-1	.	CAAESEGDTEAFF	TGTGCCGCCGAATCCGAGGGGGACACTGAAGCTTTCTTT
.	TRBV4-1	TRBJ2-7	.	CASSQGGRGRTYEQYF	TGCGCCAGCAGCCAGGGGGGTAGGGGTAGGACCTACGAGCAGTACTTC
TRBD1	TRBV5-1	TRBJ1-2	.	CASSFTGQGAGYGYTF	TGCGCCAGCAGCTTTACGGGACAGGGGGCTGGGTATGGCTACACCTTC
TRBD1	TRBV10-3	TRBJ2-5	once	CAISESDRATETQYF	TGTGCCATCAGTGAGTCCGACAGGGCGACAGAGACCCAGTACTTC
TRBD1	TRBV5-4	TRBJ1-1	.	CASSLRGGRDTEAFF	TGTGCCAGCAGCTTGAGAGGGGGCAGGGACACTGAAGCTTTCTTT
TRBD1	TRBV10-1	TRBJ2-3	.	CASGTGSTDTQYF	TGCGCCAGTGGGACAGGTAGCACAGATACGCAGTATTTT
TRBD1	TRBV6-1	TRBJ1-2	.	CAITGQVTDHTF	TGTGCCATTACCGGACAGGTCACCGACCACACCTTC
.	TRBV10-1	TRBJ1-1	few	CASSVGLNTEAFF	TGCGCCAGCAGTGTAGGACTTAACACTGAAGCTTTCTTT
.	TRBV4-1	TRBJ2-1	.	CASQGTGADEQFF	TGCGCCAGCCAAGGGACGGGAGCGGATGAGCAGTTCTTC
.	TRBV19	TRBJ1-2	.	CASSIQVGSNYGYTF	TGTGCCAGTAGTATACAGGTTGGAAGTAACTATGGCTACACCTTC
TRBD1	TRBV27	TRBJ1-1	.	CASSSDRALNTEAFF	TGTGCCAGCAGTTCGGACAGGGCCTTGAACACTGAAGCTTTCTTT
.	TRBV25-1	TRBJ1-1	.	CASSAGGDTEAFF	TGTGCCAGCAGCGCGGGAGGGGACACTGAAGCTTTCTTT
.	TRBV15	TRBJ1-4	.	CATSSLRQASRNEKLFF	TGTGCCACCAGCAGTCTCAGACAGGCCTCCCGTAATGAAAAACTGTTTTTT
TRBD2	TRBV4-2	TRBJ2-3	.	CASSASLAGGQDTQYF	TGTGCCAGCAGCGCATCACTAGCGGGGGGGCAGGATACGCAGTATTTT
.	TRBV7-2	TRBJ2-7	.	CASSPTRLAYEQYF	TGTGCCAGCAGCCCGACCCGACTGGCCTACGAGCAGTACTTC
TRBD2	TRBV27	TRBJ2-4	.	CASRLAGGPAKNIQYF	TGTGCCAGCAGACTAGCGGGAGGGCCCGCCAAAAACATTCAGTACTTC
.	TRBV7-6	TRBJ1-1	.	CASSLQGLGMNTEAFF	TGTGCCAGCAGCTTACAGGGGCTGGGGATGAACACTGAAGCTTTCTTT
TRBD1	TRBV10-1	TRBJ1-2	.	CASKVPGQGIYGYTF	TGCGCCAGCAAGGTACCGGGACAGGGAATATATGGCTACACCTTC
.	TRBV5-6	TRBJ2-2	.	CASSLLNRDTGELFF	TGTGCCAGCAGCCTTCTAAACAGGGACACCGGGGAGCTGTTTTTT
.	TRBV10-3	TRBJ1-1	.	CATLGVGGTEAFF	TGTGCCACCCTTGGGGTGGGGGGCACTGAAGCTTTCTTT
TRBD2	TRBV7-8	TRBJ2-1	.	CASSLEASGGLGNEQFF	TGTGCCAGCAGCCTGGAGGCTAGCGGGGGGCTGGGCAATGAGCAGTTCTTC
.	TRBV14	TRBJ1-1	.	CASSLLRGGTEAFF	TGTGCCAGCAGCCTACTCCGGGGGGGGACTGAAGCTTTCTTT
.	TRBV13	TRBJ2-3	.	CASSSTTGSTDTQYF	TGTGCCAGCAGCTCAACCACAGGGAGCACAGATACGCAGTATTTT
TRBD1	TRBV2	TRBJ2-3	.	CASRLTGGTDTQYF	TGTGCCAGCAGACTAACAGGGGGCACAGATACGCAGTATTTT
.	TRBV6-1	TRBJ2-5	.	CASSEFRRAGTQYF	TGTGCCAGCAGTGAATTCAGGCGAGCAGGGACCCAGTACTTC
.	TRBV11-3	TRBJ2-1	.	CASSLRPGENEQFF	TGTGCCAGCAGCTTACGGCCAGGGGAGAATGAGCAGTTCTTC
.	TRBV7-9	TRBJ1-1	.	CASSSTARRGTEAFF	TGTGCCAGCAGCTCAACCGCGCGGAGAGGCACTGAAGCTTTCTTT
.	TRBV28	TRBJ1-1	.	CASSTWEGAGSANTEAFF	TGTGCCAGCAGTACATGGGAAGGGGCTGGATCGGCGAACACTGAAGCTTTCTTT
TRBD1	TRBV28	TRBJ2-6	.	CASRRASPTGTDSGANVLTF	TGTGCCAGCAGGCGAGCATCACCGACAGGGACAGACTCTGGGGCCAACGTCCTGACTTTC
.	TRBV2	TRBJ1-1	.	CASSEERGTEAFF	TGTGCCAGCAGTGAAGAGCGGGGGACTGAAGCTTTCTTT
.	TRBV5-4	TRBJ1-2	.	CASSSPTGSEDYGYTF	TGTGCCAGCAGCTCACCCACAGGGTCTGAGGACTATGGCTACACCTTC
TRBD1	TRBV5-1	TRBJ1-2	.	CASSYLPERRTGVRGYTF	TGCGCCAGCAGCTACCTCCCCGAGCGACGGACAGGGGTGAGGGGCTACACCTTC
.	TRBV5-6	TRBJ2-7	once	CASSLGRASYEQYF	TGTGCCAGCAGCTTGGGCAGGGCAAGCTACGAGCAGTACTTC
TRBD2	TRBV18	TRBJ2-1	once	CASSPPSSGGASNEQFF	TGTGCCAGCTCACCACCAAGTAGCGGGGGGGCCTCGAATGAGCAGTTCTTC
.	TRBV19	TRBJ1-4	.	CASSKGLTEKLFF	TGTGCCAGTAGTAAGGGACTTACCGAAAAACTGTTTTTT
.	TRBV4-1	TRBJ1-2	once	CASKRAGDINYGYTF	TGCGCCAGCAAGAGGGCAGGCGATATTAACTATGGCTACACCTTC
.	TRBV29-1	TRBJ1-2	.	CSVEVIANYGYTF	TGCAGCGTTGAGGTGATAGCTAACTATGGCTACACCTTC
.	TRBV7-2	TRBJ1-2	.	CASSLKPLGDFGVYGYTF	TGTGCCAGCAGCTTAAAGCCGCTCGGTGACTTTGGTGTCTATGGCTACACCTTC
.	TRBV19	TRBJ1-2	.	CASSMRQSNGYTF	TGTGCCAGTAGTATGAGACAATCCAATGGCTACACCTTC
.	TRBV30	TRBJ1-2	.	CAWREKGGGYTF	TGTGCCTGGAGGGAAAAGGGAGGTGGCTACACCTTC
TRBD2	TRBV7-8	TRBJ2-1	.	CASSLAREYNEQFF	TGTGCCAGCAGCTTAGCGCGGGAGTACAATGAGCAGTTCTTC
.	TRBV5-1	TRBJ1-2	.	CASIIEPSVSFLYGYTF	TGCGCCAGCATCATAGAGCCGAGCGTATCCTTCCTCTATGGCTACACCTTC
TRBD1	TRBV4-2	TRBJ1-2	.	CASSHRTGDGYTF	TGTGCCAGCAGCCATCGGACAGGGGATGGCTACACCTTC
.	TRBV7-7	TRBJ1-1	.	CASNLGSVATMNTEAFF	TGTGCTAGCAACTTAGGATCTGTTGCGACAATGAACACTGAAGCTTTCTTT
.	TRBV2	TRBJ2-5	.	CASRKLTERGTQYF	TGTGCCAGCAGAAAGTTAACGGAAAGAGGGACCCAGTACTTC
TRBD1	TRBV5-1	TRBJ2-2	.	CASSTGQGAGPHTGELFF	TGCGCCAGCAGCACCGGACAGGGGGCGGGTCCCCACACCGGGGAGCTGTTTTTT